A single sample gave rise to the 23 T cell receptor beta chains below, sequenced in a study of Ad26.COV2.S vaccination and SARS-CoV-2 variants. Treatment specified: some 19 received Ad26.COV2.S at low or high dose, single or two shots; about 5 received placebo; per-sample allocation not given. The samples date from day 63 after the first vaccine or placebo injection. Generated by immunoSEQ multiplex PCR, the TCRdb table keeps only in-frame clones and is missing some. Counted here are approximately 350,000 clones, 83% occurring once; the ten biggest clones make up approximately 7.8%. Sequences were derived from peripheral blood, sampled in a trial of Ad26.COV2.S vaccine versus placebo. The receptors were sampled from a person aged 18-60 years who received the Ad26.COV2.S COVID-19 vaccine or a placebo.

The rearrangement uses TRBV29-1 and TRBJ2-5, with no clear D. The CDR3 covers 14 residues. The germline V and J ends were trimmed by 3 bases and 4 bases, with 15 bases remaining between them. Germline V gives CDR1 SQVTM, CDR2 ANQGSEA. CDR3 DNA sequence: TGCAGCGTTGAGTGGACGGTGATCGGAGAGACCCAGTACTTC. It specifies CSVEWTVIGETQYF.

The chain couples TRBV29-1 to TRBJ1-1, with a possible D match to TRBD1 (6 bases). The CDR3 spans 13 residues. V lost 4 bases, J lost 5 bases, and 14 bases lay in between. The germline CDR1 and CDR2 sequences are SQVTM and ANQGSEA. The CDR3, as DNA: TGCAGCGTTGGGAGGAGGGGGGGAACTGAAGCTTTCTTT. Its translation is CSVGRRGGTEAFF.

This clone was picked up one time. V and J are TRBV5-4 and TRBJ2-2; D call uncertain. Germline-derived CDR1 and CDR2 are SGHNT and YYREEE (reference sequence). V lost 2 bases and J lost 4, with 6 bases in between. The CDR3 is made up of 13 amino acids. The CDR3 DNA reads TGTGCCAGCAGCTTTCGGGTCACCGGGGAGCTGTTTTTT. It is translated as CASSFRVTGELFF.

In DNA, the CDR3 is TGCAGCGCTGGACAGGTGGGCTACGAGCAGTACTTC. Its translation: CSAGQVGYEQYF. The chain is built from TRBV29-1 and TRBJ2-7; 7 nucleotides match TRBD1. Germline V CDR1 and CDR2: SQVTM, ANQGSEA. This CDR3 is built from 12 residues. The V and J ends lost 7 bases and 3 bases, in that order; junction bases with no gene match: 6.

This clone was recorded only once. The chain joins TRBV7-8 to TRBJ1-6; the D gene is possibly TRBD1 (5 bases). The CDR3 totals 16 residues. The germline V and J ends were trimmed by 4 bases and 4 bases, with 14 bases remaining between them. Germline V CDR1 and CDR2: SGHVS, FQNEAQ. The CDR3 loop is CASSSLGQGYNSPLHF. The CDR3 DNA reads as TGTGCCAGCAGCTCGTTGGGGCAGGGATATAATTCACCCCTCCACTTT.

The gene calls are TRBV6-2 or TRBV6-3 and TRBJ2-5, with D unclear. The CDR3 sequence is 15 residues long. Between the trimmed V and J ends, which lost 5 bases and 5 bases, there was a span of 18 bases. Germline V gene lookup returns CDR1 MNHEY and CDR2 SVGEGT. The CDR3 spells CASSPPASWQETQYF. The CDR3 DNA follows: TGTGCCAGCAGTCCCCCTGCGTCTTGGCAGGAGACCCAGTACTTC.

V usage is TRBV3-1 (or the pseudogene TRBV3-2) and J usage is TRBJ2-3, with D unresolved. The CDR3 extends over 14 amino acids. V lost 0 bases and J 10 bases, leaving 14 bases between the germline ends. CDR1 is LGHDT and CDR2 is YNNKEL in the germline V gene (reference sequence). In DNA, the CDR3 is TGTGCCAGCAGCCAAGATCGGCCCCTAAGGGCGCAGTATTTT. It yields the protein CASSQDRPLRAQYF.

The chain carries TRBV2 and TRBJ1-1, with D uncertain. There are 13 residues in the CDR3. Germline V CDR1 and CDR2: SNHLY, FYNNEI. Trimming left V 5 bases short and J 1 base short, with 8 bases between. In DNA, the CDR3 is TGTGCCAGCAGTCTTGACGGGAACACTGAAGCTTTCTTT. Translated, it gives CASSLDGNTEAFF.

The rearrangement uses TRBV7-2 and TRBJ2-3; TRBD1 agrees at 8 bases. The germline V gene encodes CDR1 SGHTA and CDR2 FQGNSA. The junction had 0 bases not matched to a gene; V was cut back by 4 bases and J by 0 bases. The CDR3 consists of 14 residues. The chain's CDR3 is CASSWTGSTDTQYF. CDR3 sequence (DNA): TGTGCCAGCAGCTGGACAGGGAGCACAGATACGCAGTATTTT.

This clone was counted once. The chain carries TRBV5-1 and TRBJ2-7, with a weak D call TRBD1 (5 bases). The germline CDR1 and CDR2 sequences are SGHRS and YFSETQ. V was clipped by 0 bases and J by 7 bases, with 11 bases between them. The CDR3 runs 13 residues. The CDR3 loop is CASSLVGPSEQYF. The CDR3 DNA is TGCGCCAGCAGCTTGGTGGGGCCCTCTGAGCAGTACTTC. The entire variable domain, with the rest obtained from reference TRBV5-1 and TRBJ2-7, is as follows: KAGVTQTPRYLIKTRGQQVTLSCSPISGHRSVSWYQQTPGQGLQFLFEYFSETQRNKGNFPGRFSGRQFSNSRSEMNVSTLELGDSALYLCASSLVGPSEQYFGPGTRLTVT.

This clone was observed a single time. The genes are TRBV7-9 and TRBJ1-2, with 8 bases aligning to TRBD1. The junction had 11 bases not matched to a gene; V was cut back by 1 base and J by 7 bases. The germline V gene has CDR1 SEHNR and CDR2 FQNEAQ (reference sequence). CDR3 length: 16 amino acids. The CDR3 region is CASSLGVGQGDIGYTF. The CDR3, as DNA: TGTGCCAGCAGCTTAGGAGTAGGACAGGGAGACATTGGCTACACCTTC.

This clone was seen more than once but under ten times. The chain links TRBV7-8 to TRBJ2-5; D might be TRBD1 (5 bases). V was pared by 1 base and J by 2 bases, with 8 bases between. This CDR3 has 14 amino acids. Germline V gene data show CDR1 as SGHVS and CDR2 as FQNEAQ. CDR3 protein: CASSLGRQQETQYF. CDR3 coding DNA: TGTGCCAGCAGCTTAGGTCGACAGCAAGAGACCCAGTACTTC.

The chain joins TRBV5-4 to TRBJ1-1, with TRBD1 matching over 10 bases. J lost 10 bases, V lost 3 bases, and 6 bases had no gene match. From germline, CDR1 is SGHNT and CDR2 YYREEE (reference sequence). The CDR3 is 13 amino acids. The CDR3 region has the DNA TGTGCCAGCAGCTGGCGGGACAGGGGCAGAGCTTTCTTT. Encoded protein: CASSWRDRGRAFF.

The chain combines TRBV6-5 with TRBJ1-5; 8 nucleotides agree with TRBD1. J gave up 5 bases and V 6 bases, and 9 bases lay outside the gene matches. Germline V CDR1 and CDR2: MNHEY, SVGAGI. CDR3 size: 15 residues. The CDR3 sequence is CASSQTGGGYQPQHF. The CDR3 DNA reads as TGTGCCAGCAGCCAAACAGGGGGTGGCTATCAGCCCCAGCATTTT.

The genes are TRBV4-2 and TRBJ1-2; D not resolved. Trimming shortened V by 0 bases and J by 4 bases, and 6 bases separated the two germline ends. The germline gives CDR1 LGHNA, CDR2 YNFKEQ. CDR3 length: 13 amino acids. The CDR3 loop reads CASSQDLVYGYTF. In DNA, the CDR3 is TGTGCCAGCAGCCAAGATTTAGTCTATGGCTACACCTTC.

V gene TRBV6-5 combines with J gene TRBJ1-3, with 7 bases identical to TRBD1. V lost 6 bases to trimming and J lost 5 bases; unmatched junction nucleotides: 7. The CDR3 sequence is 14 residues long. Per germline, CDR1 MNHEY and CDR2 SVGAGI. CDR3 in amino acids: CASRPTGARNTIYF. As DNA, the CDR3 is TGTGCCAGCAGACCTACAGGGGCGAGAAACACCATATATTTT.

The table lists this clone with a count of one. The chain combines TRBV10-3 with TRBJ1-1, with 7 bases matching TRBD1. The CDR3 runs 17 residues. J lost 4 bases, V lost 3 bases, and 14 bases had no gene match. Germline lookup yields CDR1 ENHRY and CDR2 SYGVKD. The CDR3 bases are TGTGCCATCAGTGACTGGGCCGGGACAGCTGTCGGCACTGAAGCTTTCTTT. Its protein product is CAISDWAGTAVGTEAFF.

The V call is TRBV27, the J call TRBJ1-2; 8 nucleotides match TRBD1. Unmatched junction bases numbered 2, after V lost 5 bases and J lost 3 bases. The CDR3 has 13 amino acids. CDR1 is MNHEY, CDR2 SMNVEV, per germline (reference sequence). The CDR3 spells CASSLTGDYGYTF. The CDR3 DNA is TGTGCCAGCAGTCTGACAGGGGACTATGGCTACACCTTC.

V and J are TRBV30 and TRBJ2-5; no clear D gene. The CDR3 totals 13 residues. V gave up 0 bases and J gave up 5 bases, with 10 bases separating them. CDR1 GTSNPN and CDR2 SVGIG come from the germline V gene (reference sequence). The CDR3 region has the DNA TGTGCCTGGAGTGTACTGTGGATTGAGACCCAGTACTTC. This translates into CAWSVLWIETQYF.

The chain has TRBV10-3 and TRBJ2-1; D not certain. The CDR3 covers 13 residues. The ends were cut back, 2 bases at V and 8 bases at J, with 10 bases in the middle. Germline V gives CDR1 ENHRY, CDR2 SYGVKD. This CDR3 reads CAISEDWSHEQFF. DNA of the CDR3: TGTGCCATCAGTGAGGATTGGTCCCATGAGCAGTTCTTC.

This clone was recorded many times. The J gene is TRBJ2-1, the V gene TRBV6-4; 9 nucleotides line up with TRBD2. V dropped 0 bases and J dropped 4; count of bases not matched to a gene: 1. CDR1 and CDR2 (germline): MRHNA, SNTAGT. CDR3 length equals 15 residues. The CDR3 reads CASSDSSGSYNEQFF. CDR3 DNA sequence: TGTGCCAGCAGTGACTCTAGCGGGAGTTACAATGAGCAGTTCTTC.

This clone was detected a few times. V gene TRBV21-1 combines with J gene TRBJ1-6; the table's D call, TRBD1, has no DNA check behind it. TRBV21-1 counts as a pseudogene. CDR3 length: 15 residues. The chain's CDR3 is CASSTTRGPDSPLHF. For the CDR3, the DNA is TGTGCCAGCAGCACCACCAGGGGGCCGGATTCACCCCTCCACTTT.

In this sample, this clone turned up once. The gene calls are TRBV24-1 and TRBJ2-1, with 8 bases identical to TRBD2. J was trimmed by 0 bases and V by 4 bases; bases with no gene match: 10. This CDR3 comprises 18 residues. CDR1 and CDR2 (germline): KGHDR, SFDVKD. The CDR3 sequence is CATSDPRRSGSSYNEQFF. The CDR3 DNA reads as TGTGCCACCAGTGACCCCAGACGCAGCGGGAGCTCCTACAATGAGCAGTTCTTC.